The 31 T cell receptor beta chains given below trace back to one sample, sequenced in a study of cytomegalovirus exposure and HLA in healthy donors. In the PCR, 60 Vbeta and 13 Jbeta primers were used. Profiled with immunoSEQ multiplex PCR; TCRdb holds only in-frame clones, not every one. This table holds about 150,000 clones, 70% to 90% found once. What was sequenced was PBMCs. All receptors come from a male donor in good health and CMV-seronegative.

This chain joins TRBV7-9 and TRBJ2-7, with a possible D match to TRBD1 (5 bases). V lost 5 bases and J 0 bases, leaving 14 bases between the germline ends. In germline, CDR1 is SEHNR, CDR2 FQNEAQ (reference sequence). This CDR3 is 15 amino acids long. The CDR3 DNA is TGTGCCAGCAGCCCCGACAGCACCAGCTCCTACGAGCAGTACTTC. Translating it yields CASSPDSTSSYEQYF.

V is TRBV7-2 and J is TRBJ2-1, with D maybe TRBD2 (6 bases). There are 14 residues in the CDR3. V dropped 5 bases and J dropped 3 bases, with 11 bases sitting between them. Germline V gives CDR1 SGHTA, CDR2 FQGNSA. The CDR3, as DNA: TGTGCCAGCAGCCTCCGGGACTTCTACAATGAGCAGTTCTTC. It codes for CASSLRDFYNEQFF.

This rearrangement joins TRBV7-2 to TRBJ2-1; 9 positions agree with TRBD1. Looked up from germline, CDR1 is SGHTA and CDR2 is FQGNSA. This CDR3 has 15 residues. J gave up 10 bases and V 2 bases, and 9 bases lay outside the gene matches. CDR3 DNA: TGTGCCAGCAGCTTAAGGAAGGGGACAGGGAGCGAGCAGTTCTTC. Protein product: CASSLRKGTGSEQFF. Supplemented by reference TRBV7-2 and TRBJ2-1, the full variable domain reads GAGVSQSPSNKVTEKGKDVELRCDPISGHTALYWYRQSLGQGLEFLIYFQGNSAPDKSGLPSDRFSAERTGGSVSTLTIQRTQQEDSAVYLCASSLRKGTGSEQFFGPGTRLTVL.

The chain employs TRBV13 and TRBJ2-5, with 9 bases aligning to TRBD1. The V gene end was trimmed by 5 bases and the J gene end by 6 bases; junction bases not matched to a gene: 7. The CDR3 runs 14 residues. Germline CDR1 PRHDT, CDR2 FYEKMQ (reference sequence). DNA of the CDR3: TGTGCCAGCAGCAACCGGGACAGGGCCAAGACCCAGTACTTC. This encodes CASSNRDRAKTQYF.

The rearrangement uses TRBV11-2 and TRBJ1-1; 7 positions agree with TRBD1. The CDR3 is 12 residues long. Trimming took 7 bases from V and 8 from J; bases not matched to a gene: 7. Looked up from germline, CDR1 is SGHAT and CDR2 is FQNNGV. CDR3 sequence (DNA): TGTGCCAGCAAGGGGGCGGATAAGGAAGCTTTCTTT. This sequence encodes CASKGADKEAFF.

The chain links TRBV7-2 to TRBJ2-1, with D unresolved. Germline CDR1 is SGHTA and CDR2 is FQGNSA. The CDR3 contains 14 residues. The ends were cut back, 8 bases at V and 3 bases at J, with 14 bases in the middle. CDR3 sequence: CASVLGTVYNEQFF. In DNA form, the CDR3 reads TGTGCCAGCGTCCTCGGTACGGTCTACAATGAGCAGTTCTTC.

The chain links TRBV6-1 to TRBJ2-7; no clear D gene. Trimming removed 11 bases at V and 2 bases at J, with 22 bases between. The CDR3 sequence is 15 residues long. The germline CDR1 and CDR2 sequences are MNHNS and SASEGT. The CDR3 loop reads CAVRKSSQMPYEQYF. CDR3 sequence (DNA): TGTGCCGTCCGTAAGTCCTCACAAATGCCCTACGAGCAGTACTTC.

This clone was seen only a few times. The chain has TRBV4-2 and TRBJ2-7, with 8 bases fitting TRBD1. CDR1 and CDR2 (germline): LGHNA, YNFKEQ. The length of the CDR3 is 14 residues. With 0 bases clipped from V and 2 bases from J, the junction kept 0 bases outside the gene matches. CDR3: CASSQEQGAYEQYF. The CDR3 nucleotides are TGTGCCAGCAGCCAAGAACAGGGGGCCTACGAGCAGTACTTC.

The chain joins TRBV18 to TRBJ2-7; D is unclear. V was trimmed by 3 bases and J by 0 bases, leaving 9 bases between them. The length of the CDR3 is 14 residues. Germline V gene sequence: CDR1 KGHSH, CDR2 LQKENI. In DNA form, the CDR3 reads TGTGCCAGCTCACCGGTGCAGGCCTCCTACGAGCAGTACTTC. Translated: CASSPVQASYEQYF. The full variable domain, in which reference TRBV18 and TRBJ2-7 provide the parts outside the CDR3, is NAGVMQNPRHLVRRRGQEARLRCSPMKGHSHVYWYRQLPEEGLKFMVYLQKENIIDESGMPKERFSAEFPKEGPSILRIQQVVRGDSAAYFCASSPVQASYEQYFGPGTRLTVT.

This sequence joins TRBV21-1 and TRBJ2-1; the D call of TRBD2 is as the table states it, not checked on the DNA. TRBV21-1 is marked as a pseudogene. The CDR3 contains 16 residues. This chain's CDR3 is CASSKDYPDVCNEQFF. CDR3 sequence (DNA): TGTGCCAGCAGCAAAGACTACCCTGACGTGTGCAATGAGCAGTTCTTC.

This chain uses TRBV28 with TRBJ2-2, with D maybe TRBD1 (5 bases). The ends were cut back, 8 bases at V and 1 base at J, with 14 bases in the middle. Germline CDR1 MDHEN, CDR2 SYDVKM. This CDR3 comprises 15 residues. In nucleotides, the CDR3 is TGTGCCAGCCCCAGAGGCAGGGTGAACACCGGGGAGCTGTTTTTT. Protein product: CASPRGRVNTGELFF.

The V and J genes are TRBV7-2 and TRBJ2-1; D uncertain. The CDR3 runs 14 residues. The V end was cut by 10 bases, the J end by 0 bases, with 13 bases between. Looked up from germline, CDR1 is SGHTA and CDR2 is FQGNSA. The CDR3 DNA sequence: TGTGCCACCTCTCAGAGGAGCTCCTACAATGAGCAGTTCTTC. This gives the protein CATSQRSSYNEQFF.

CDR3 residues: CASSLGTGNSPLHF. Written as DNA, the CDR3 is TGTGCCAGCAGCCTCGGGACAGGGAATTCACCCCTCCACTTT. This chain uses TRBV7-6 with TRBJ1-6, with 9 bases that match TRBD1. Germline loops: CDR1 SGHVS, CDR2 FNYEAQ. The CDR3 has 14 amino acids. Trimming took 5 bases from V and 7 from J; bases not matched to a gene: 3.

The rearrangement uses TRBV6-5 and TRBJ2-1; a possible D gene is TRBD1 (6 bases). The CDR3 totals 15 residues. CDR1 and CDR2 from the germline V gene are MNHEY and SVGAGI. With 6 bases removed from V and 0 bases from J, the gap between germline ends came to 12 bases. The CDR3, as DNA: TGTGCCAGCAGCCCGGGACAAAGCTCCTACAATGAGCAGTTCTTC. Translated, it gives CASSPGQSSYNEQFF.

V is TRBV27 and J is TRBJ2-6; D is undetermined. Deletions cut 3 bases from V and 4 bases from J, with 10 bases between. Germline V gene sequence: CDR1 MNHEY, CDR2 SMNVEV (reference sequence). This CDR3 has 15 residues. The CDR3 bases are TGTGCCAGCAGTTTGAGCCTACTGGGGGCCAACGTCCTGACTTTC. Amino acids: CASSLSLLGANVLTF.

The chain joins TRBV9 to TRBJ2-7; the match to TRBD1 covers 9 bases. V trimming: 3 bases; J trimming: 2 bases; junction bases outside the gene matches: 3. CDR3 size: 14 residues. From germline, CDR1 is SGDLS and CDR2 YYNGEE. DNA for the CDR3: TGTGCCAGCAGCGCCGGACAGGGGACCTACGAGCAGTACTTC. Translation gives CASSAGQGTYEQYF. Looking up the rest from reference TRBV9 and TRBJ2-7 gives the full variable domain: DSGVTQTPKHLITATGQRVTLRCSPRSGDLSVYWYQQSLDQGLQFLIQYYNGEERAKGNILERFSAQQFPDLHSELNLSSLELGDSALYFCASSAGQGTYEQYFGPGTRLTVT.

This clone was seen just once. The chain carries TRBV7-2 and TRBJ2-5; 7 nucleotides match TRBD1. V dropped 3 bases and J dropped 4; count of bases not matched to a gene: 8. Germline loops: CDR1 SGHTA, CDR2 FQGNSA. The CDR3 contains 15 residues. CDR3 bases: TGTGCCAGCAGCTTCAGGGGGAATTCGGGAGAGACCCAGTACTTC. Its translation is CASSFRGNSGETQYF.

The chain employs TRBV5-1 and TRBJ2-5; 8 nucleotides match TRBD2. The V gene's germline CDR1 is SGHRS and CDR2 YFSETQ. Unmatched junction bases numbered 10, after V lost 4 bases and J lost 5 bases. There are 15 residues in the CDR3. The CDR3 coding sequence is TGCGCCAGCAGCAACCTAGCGGGCCTAAAGGAGACCCAGTACTTC. It encodes CASSNLAGLKETQYF.

The V call is TRBV23-1, the J call TRBJ2-3; possible D gene TRBD1, 6 bases. TRBV23-1 is an ORF for which the function is uncertain. The germline V and J ends were trimmed by 3 bases and 2 bases, with 9 bases remaining between them. This CDR3 is 14 amino acids long. The CDR3 sequence: CASSHQGFTDTQYF. CDR3 nucleotide sequence: TGCGCCAGCAGTCACCAGGGGTTCACAGATACGCAGTATTTT.

J is TRBJ1-5 and V is TRBV19; D is perhaps TRBD1 (6 bases). V dropped 7 bases and J dropped 5 bases, with 18 bases sitting between them. The CDR3 length is 15 residues. Germline V gene data show CDR1 as LNHDA and CDR2 as SQIVND (reference sequence). The chain's CDR3 is CASIPGGRGDQPQHF. The CDR3, as DNA: TGTGCCAGTATACCGGGTGGCAGGGGCGATCAGCCCCAGCATTTT. Full variable domain (rest looked up from reference TRBV19 and TRBJ1-5): DGGITQSPKYLFRKEGQNVTLSCEQNLNHDAMYWYRQDPGQGLRLIYYSQIVNDFQKGDIAEGYSVSREKKESFPLTVTSAQKNPTAFYLCASIPGGRGDQPQHFGDGTRLSIL.

The chain couples TRBV18 to TRBJ2-3; 8 nucleotides line up with TRBD1. Trimming cost V 3 bases and J 2 bases; bases outside gene matches: 7. The germline CDR1 and CDR2 sequences are KGHSH and LQKENI. CDR3 size: 16 residues. The CDR3 spells CASSPLTGAHTDTQYF. In nucleotides, the CDR3 is TGTGCCAGCTCACCTCTGACAGGGGCCCACACAGATACGCAGTATTTT.

The chain has TRBV7-6 and TRBJ2-2; D may be TRBD2 (6 bases). V dropped 2 bases and J dropped 7 bases, with 14 bases sitting between them. The CDR3 has 15 residues. Germline CDR1 reads SGHVS; CDR2 reads FNYEAQ. CDR3 DNA sequence: TGTGCCAGCAGCTTATTATCAGGGCGGGGCGGGGAGCTGTTTTTT. Its translation: CASSLLSGRGGELFF.

This clone occurred a few times. V and J are TRBV4-2 and TRBJ1-2; 9 bases align to TRBD1. J lost 6 bases, V lost 0 bases, and 8 bases had no gene match. This CDR3 has 16 amino acids. CDR1 and CDR2 from the germline V gene are LGHNA and YNFKEQ. The CDR3 region is CASSQDNGQGRDGYTF. The DNA for the CDR3 is TGTGCCAGCAGCCAAGATAACGGACAGGGGCGGGATGGCTACACCTTC.

This clone was counted once. An end of the junction differs from the germline gene, which may be a read error. Here the CDR3 reads CASSQGTGGASAFF. Written as DNA, the CDR3 is TGTGCCAGCAGCCAAGGGACAGGGGGCGCCTCAGCTTTCTTT. The J gene is TRBJ1-1, the V gene TRBV4-1, with TRBD1 matching 12 bases. Germline V gene data show CDR1 as MGHRA and CDR2 as YSYEKL. The CDR3 is made up of 14 amino acids.

The rearrangement joins TRBV9 to TRBJ2-7, with TRBD1 matching 7 bases. Looked up from germline, CDR1 is SGDLS and CDR2 is YYNGEE. The CDR3 contains 14 residues. V gave up 3 bases and J gave up 1 base; unmatched junction bases: 4. For the CDR3, the DNA is TGTGCCAGCAGCGCCCAACAGGGGTCCTACGAGCAGTACTTC. This sequence encodes CASSAQQGSYEQYF. Full variable domain (remainder filled in from reference TRBV9 and TRBJ2-7): DSGVTQTPKHLITATGQRVTLRCSPRSGDLSVYWYQQSLDQGLQFLIQYYNGEERAKGNILERFSAQQFPDLHSELNLSSLELGDSALYFCASSAQQGSYEQYFGPGTRLTVT.

The chain couples TRBV4-2 to TRBJ2-1, with 13 bases identical to TRBD2. V dropped 3 bases and J dropped 0; count of bases not matched to a gene: 11. Germline lookup yields CDR1 LGHNA and CDR2 YNFKEQ. The CDR3 covers 20 residues. The DNA of the CDR3 is TGTGCCAGCAGCCAGGCCACTAGCGGGAGGGATAGGAACTCCTACAATGAGCAGTTCTTC. Its protein product is CASSQATSGRDRNSYNEQFF.

The chain's CDR3 is CSYRQGLAYEQYF. The CDR3 nucleotides are TGCAGCTACAGACAGGGCTTAGCCTACGAGCAGTACTTC. The chain carries TRBV29-1 and TRBJ2-7; 7 bases align to TRBD1. The germline gives CDR1 SQVTM, CDR2 ANQGSEA. V lost 8 bases and J lost 2; bases outside the gene matches: 9. The CDR3 totals 13 residues.

V gene TRBV7-3 combines with J gene TRBJ1-2; 12 positions match TRBD1. CDR3 length: 14 residues. Germline values: CDR1 SGHTA, CDR2 FQGTGA. J gave up 8 bases and V 5 bases, and 6 bases lay outside the gene matches. CDR3 protein: CASSPGTGGYGYTF. In DNA, the CDR3 is TGTGCCAGCAGCCCCGGGACAGGGGGCTACGGCTACACCTTC.

About this clone itself: Its ends do not fully match the called genes, so a read error is possible. DNA of the CDR3: TGTGCTAGCAGCCGAGGGGACAGCTACCAAGAGACCCAGTACTTC. It codes for CASSRGDSYQETQYF. The V and J genes are TRBV7-7 and TRBJ2-5; TRBD1 agrees at 7 bases. This CDR3 comprises 15 residues. Germline loops: CDR1 SSHAT, CDR2 FNYEAQ (reference sequence).

This chain links TRBV4-1 with TRBJ2-7, with a possible D match to TRBD1 (6 bases). The length of the CDR3 is 15 residues. Looked up from germline, CDR1 is MGHRA and CDR2 is YSYEKL. Trimming cost V 0 bases and J 0 bases, with 9 bases left between them. CDR3: CASSQDLRGSYEQYF. The CDR3 region has the DNA TGCGCCAGCAGCCAAGATCTCAGGGGCTCCTACGAGCAGTACTTC.

The J gene is TRBJ2-6, the V gene TRBV5-1; no reliable D call. V lost 0 bases and J lost 0, with 7 bases in between. CDR1 and CDR2 (germline): SGHRS, YFSETQ. The CDR3 consists of 16 residues. This CDR3 is CASSLGLFSGANVLTF. The CDR3 nucleotides are TGCGCCAGCAGCTTGGGACTGTTCTCTGGGGCCAACGTCCTGACTTTC. Combining the CDR3 with reference TRBV5-1 and TRBJ2-6 gives the whole variable domain KAGVTQTPRYLIKTRGQQVTLSCSPISGHRSVSWYQQTPGQGLQFLFEYFSETQRNKGNFPGRFSGRQFSNSRSEMNVSTLELGDSALYLCASSLGLFSGANVLTFGAGSRLTVL.